This entry lists 17 T cell receptor beta chains sequenced from one sample in a study of blood T cell repertoires in COVID-19. The data were produced by immunoSEQ multiplex PCR, yet TCRdb's version contains in-frame clones alone and is incomplete. The data hold a few hundred thousand clones, with 85% to 90% observed a single time. Sequencing was performed on PBMCs or T cells enriched from blood (not recorded which). The receptors stem from a woman aged 18 to 35 who had recovered from COVID-19.

The table lists this clone with a few counts. V and J are TRBV9 and TRBJ2-4, with D perhaps TRBD2 (5 bases). V gave up 0 bases and J gave up 1 base, with 14 bases separating them. This CDR3 is built from 17 residues. CDR1 and CDR2 from the germline V gene are SGDLS and YYNGEE. The CDR3 nucleotides are TGTGCCAGCAGCGTAGTTTGGGGAGTAGTGGCCAAAAACATTCAGTACTTC. Protein sequence: CASSVVWGVVAKNIQYF.

V usage is TRBV28 and J usage is TRBJ1-6, with D possibly being TRBD1 (5 bases). CDR3 length equals 14 residues. CDR1 MDHEN and CDR2 SYDVKM come from the germline V gene. The V end was cut by 10 bases, the J end by 7 bases, with 17 bases between. The CDR3 protein is CATQNSGRNSPLHF. CDR3 nucleotide sequence: TGTGCCACCCAAAACTCAGGGAGGAATTCACCCCTCCACTTT.

The rearrangement links TRBV6-5 to TRBJ2-1; 9 positions agree with TRBD2. The germline gives CDR1 MNHEY, CDR2 SVGAGI. The CDR3 is 15 residues long. Germline trimming cut 6 bases from V and 5 bases from J; bases unmatched to any gene: 8. CDR3 amino acids: CASRSIAGDHNEQFF. The CDR3 DNA follows: TGTGCCAGCAGGTCAATAGCGGGGGACCACAATGAGCAGTTCTTC.

The chain couples TRBV11-3 to TRBJ1-2; D possibly corresponds to TRBD1 (6 bases). Germline V lookup: CDR1 SGHNT, CDR2 YENEEA. The CDR3 sequence is 16 residues long. Trimming cost V 5 bases and J 4 bases, with 20 bases left between them. CDR3 amino acids: CASSPKQGLCAYGYTF. The DNA of the CDR3 is TGTGCCAGCAGCCCCAAACAGGGTCTATGCGCCTATGGCTACACCTTC.

The rearrangement joins TRBV5-4 to TRBJ2-3; the D is unclear. Germline values: CDR1 SGHNT, CDR2 YYREEE (reference sequence). V lost 1 base to trimming and J lost 5 bases, with 11 bases between them. The CDR3 is 14 residues long. CDR3 in amino acids: CASSLNAARDTQYF. The CDR3 nucleotides read TGTGCCAGCAGCTTGAACGCCGCGAGAGATACGCAGTATTTT.

The genes are TRBV6-5 and TRBJ2-2, with 8 nucleotides matching TRBD2. Losses at the gene ends were 3 bases for V and 6 bases for J; bases not matched to a gene: 6. The germline gives CDR1 MNHEY, CDR2 SVGAGI. This CDR3 has 15 residues. CDR3 amino acids: CASSYRRGGSGELFF. As DNA, the CDR3 is TGTGCCAGCAGTTATAGGCGCGGGGGGTCCGGGGAGCTGTTTTTT.

V is TRBV19 and J is TRBJ2-1; unclear D gene. Germline values: CDR1 LNHDA, CDR2 SQIVND (reference sequence). V gave up 0 bases and J gave up 11 bases, with 11 bases separating them. This CDR3 spans 13 amino acids. CDR3 in DNA: TGTGCCAGTAGTATAGATCGGTCTCTCCAGCAGTTCTTC. Translated: CASSIDRSLQQFF.

Comment on this clone: Within the sample, other DNA sequences also encode this same CDR3. The chain couples TRBV19 to TRBJ2-7, with a weak D call TRBD1 (5 bases). This CDR3 spans 13 amino acids. CDR1 is LNHDA, CDR2 SQIVND, per germline (reference sequence). V was shortened by 1 base and J by 3 bases, with 7 bases between the two germline ends. The CDR3 loop reads CASSIVQGYEQYF. The DNA of the CDR3 is TGTGCCAGTAGTATAGTCCAGGGCTACGAGCAGTACTTC.

This sequence joins TRBV7-9 and TRBJ2-7; 7 positions agree with TRBD1. V trimming: 4 bases; J trimming: 2 bases; junction bases outside the gene matches: 8. The CDR3 consists of 15 residues. Germline loops: CDR1 SEHNR, CDR2 FQNEAQ (reference sequence). CDR3 sequence reads: CASSSPGTEAYEQYF. The CDR3 DNA is TGTGCCAGCAGCTCACCCGGGACAGAGGCCTACGAGCAGTACTTC.

This clone occurred a few times. The rearrangement uses TRBV10-1 and TRBJ1-5; possibly TRBD1 for D (5 bases). CDR1 and CDR2 (germline): WNHNN, SYGVQD (reference sequence). The V and J ends lost 2 bases and 9 bases respectively, with 11 bases between them. The CDR3 contains 13 residues. The CDR3 region is CASSENSQGPQHF. DNA of the CDR3: TGCGCCAGCAGTGAGAACAGTCAGGGGCCCCAGCATTTT.

The V call is TRBV6-5, the J call TRBJ2-5; possible D gene TRBD1, 5 bases. Trimming took off 0 bases at V and 5 bases at J, with 13 bases between the two ends. Germline V gene lookup returns CDR1 MNHEY and CDR2 SVGAGI. This CDR3 is 15 amino acids long. The CDR3 DNA reads TGTGCCAGCAGTTACTCGAACAGGCCCCAGGAGACCCAGTACTTC. Translated: CASSYSNRPQETQYF.

V is TRBV15 and J is TRBJ2-5; 7 bases map to TRBD2. There are 14 residues in the CDR3. Germline-derived CDR1 and CDR2 are LNHNV and YYDKDF (reference sequence). V lost 0 bases, J lost 5 bases, and 3 bases stayed unmatched. In nucleotides, the CDR3 is TGTGCCACCAGCAGAGAGGGTAGCGGGGAGACCCAGTACTTC. This encodes CATSREGSGETQYF.

This clone was detected only once. The rearrangement uses TRBV3-1 (or the pseudogene TRBV3-2) and TRBJ2-3; perhaps TRBD2 as D (5 bases). Looked up from germline, CDR1 is LGHDT and CDR2 is YNNKEL (reference sequence). Trimming took 4 bases from V and 7 from J, leaving 12 bases between them. The CDR3 is made up of 13 amino acids. The CDR3, as DNA: TGTGCCAGCAGCCTTACGTCGGGGAATACGCAGTATTTT. Amino acid sequence: CASSLTSGNTQYF.

The chain carries TRBV11-3 and TRBJ2-3; the D gene is possibly TRBD2 (7 bases). This CDR3 contains 15 residues. Germline CDR1 reads SGHNT; CDR2 reads YENEEA. V lost 5 bases to trimming and J lost 3 bases, with 15 bases between them. This chain's CDR3 is CASSPGGGETDTQYF. CDR3 coding DNA: TGTGCCAGCAGCCCCGGAGGGGGGGAAACAGATACGCAGTATTTT.

Remarks on this clone: In the same sample, other DNA sequences code for this CDR3. The chain is built from TRBV5-1 and TRBJ2-1; 10 nucleotides match TRBD2. The germline V gene has CDR1 SGHRS and CDR2 YFSETQ. The junction had 1 base not matched to a gene; V was cut back by 4 bases and J by 0 bases. The CDR3 spans 15 residues. CDR3 sequence reads: CASSPSGSSYNEQFF. CDR3 nucleotides: TGCGCCAGCAGCCCTAGCGGGAGCTCCTACAATGAGCAGTTCTTC.

The chain uses TRBV5-3 and TRBJ1-3; 8 bases fit TRBD1. TRBV5-3 is designated an ORF whose function remains uncertain. V trimming: 0 bases; J trimming: 1 base; junction bases outside the gene matches: 18. CDR3 length: 21 amino acids. CDR3 region: CARSLALTSVQGAGSGNTIYF. CDR3 in DNA: TGTGCCAGAAGCTTGGCCCTTACCTCTGTCCAGGGGGCCGGATCTGGAAACACCATATATTTT.

V is TRBV29-1 and J is TRBJ1-2; D not certain. Trimming took 5 bases from V and 1 from J, leaving 11 bases between them. Per germline, CDR1 SQVTM and CDR2 ANQGSEA. The CDR3 spans 13 residues. Written as DNA, the CDR3 is TGCAGCGTTCGTGGGGAGTTTAACTATGGCTACACCTTC. It encodes CSVRGEFNYGYTF.